Shown below are 5 T cell receptor beta chains from a single sample sequenced in a study of shared clonotypes between healthy human individuals. Profiling relied on immunoSEQ multiplex PCR, and the TCRdb table lists in-frame clones only, not all of them. Of roughly 760,000 clones listed, under 80% are singletons. Sequencing was carried out using memory CD4+ T cells sorted from blood. Subset of the sample: CD45RA-negative fraction. The receptors shown here come from a woman aged 25 to 39 in good health.

CDR3 DNA sequence: TGTGCCAGTACCAGGGGGCCTAACTATGGCTACACCTTC. Translation: CASTRGPNYGYTF. The rearrangement uses TRBV19 and TRBJ1-2, with 8 bases aligning to TRBD1. The CDR3 is 13 amino acids. The V gene's germline CDR1 is LNHDA and CDR2 SQIVND (reference sequence). Trimming took 7 bases from V and 0 from J; bases not matched to a gene: 1.

CDR3 amino acids: CASSWGANTGELFF. The CDR3 region has the DNA TGTGCCAGCAGTTGGGGGGCGAACACCGGGGAGCTGTTTTTT. V is TRBV11-2 and J is TRBJ2-2; possible D gene TRBD2, 6 bases. Germline assignment: CDR1 SGHAT and CDR2 FQNNGV. V shed 6 bases and J shed 0 bases, with 8 bases lying between them. The CDR3 length is 14 residues. The full variable domain, rest sourced from reference TRBV11-2 and TRBJ2-2, is EAGVAQSPRYKIIEKRQSVAFWCNPISGHATLYWYQQILGQGPKLLIQFQNNGVVDDSQLPKDRFSAERLKGVDSTLKIQPAKLEDSAVYLCASSWGANTGELFFGEGSRLTVL.

The chain uses TRBV29-1 and TRBJ2-7; tentatively, D is TRBD1 or TRBD2 (6 bases each). Trimming shortened V by 5 bases and J by 8 bases, and 19 bases separated the two germline ends. The CDR3 is 13 amino acids. Germline V gene data show CDR1 as SQVTM and CDR2 as ANQGSEA. The CDR3 region has the DNA TGCAGCGTTCTCCCCACGGGGGCTGGGAAGCAGTACTTC. As protein: CSVLPTGAGKQYF.

This clone was seen a single time. The chain joins TRBV2 to TRBJ1-1; D uncertain. This CDR3 region has 14 residues. The V and J ends lost 4 bases and 2 bases respectively, with 11 bases between them. Germline CDR1 is SNHLY and CDR2 is FYNNEI. The CDR3 sequence: CASSARVVNTEAFF. The CDR3 DNA reads as TGTGCCAGCAGTGCGAGGGTGGTAAACACTGAAGCTTTCTTT.

This clone has a single count. This chain links TRBV28 with TRBJ2-1; 11 bases align to TRBD2. The CDR3 covers 13 residues. Per the germline V gene, CDR1 is MDHEN and CDR2 is SYDVKM. V lost 3 bases and J lost 15; bases outside the gene matches: 7. CDR3 bases: TGTGCCAGCAGTTTCTCTAGCGGGAGGAGTGGGTTCTTC. This sequence encodes CASSFSSGRSGFF.